This TCR beta chain was found in a study of T cells in Graves' hyperthyroidism and ophthalmopathy. The CDR3 contains 12 residues. Germline loops: CDR1 MNHEY, CDR2 SVGEGT. V was clipped by 7 bases and J by 5 bases, with 11 bases between them. Pregnant or lactating patients were excluded, as were those with uncontrolled infection or other autoimmune disease. It was RNA transcripts that yielded the amplified TCR beta CDR3 regions. RT-PCR in the first round (using the HTBI primer set) targeted the TCR CDR3. A single record per CDR3 protein comes from TCRdb applying MiXCR to the multiplex PCR reads. The sample lists hundreds of thousands of distinct CDR3 sequences; around 46% were seen once.

This sequence was found in a woman under 30 with Graves' hyperthyroidism. The chain links TRBV6-2 or TRBV6-3 to TRBJ2-5; D possibly corresponds to TRBD2 (5 bases). Sequencing was done on a sample of peripheral blood or thyroid tissue (not recorded which). CDR3 region: CASTLRRETQYF. CDR3 sequence (DNA): TGTGCCAGCACCTTACGGAGGGAGACCCAGTACTTC.